This T cell receptor beta chain was obtained from a study of cytomegalovirus exposure and HLA in healthy donors. Study context: Counted in an early data release were some 81 million unique TCRs from HLA-typed donors. Most genotyped donors, over 70% of 300 to 400, had Caucasian-associated genetic ancestry.

On this clone: Antigen specificity is unknown.

Overall study findings and caveats: A later analysis linked roughly 17,000 TCR beta sequences to HLA alleles at 0.05 false discovery rate.

The PCR ran on 60 Vbeta and 13 Jbeta primers. TCRdb's copy holds only in-frame clones and misses some; the assay was immunoSEQ multiplex PCR. The sample consists of some 96,000 clones, more than 75% of them appearing once. Losses at the gene ends were 5 bases for V and 3 bases for J; bases not matched to a gene: 7. The CDR3 extends over 15 amino acids. The germline V gene encodes CDR1 SGHTA and CDR2 FQGNSA. Whereas donors were nominally healthy upon sampling, unrecorded immune exposures were probable. This clonotype originated in an older woman in good health and CMV-seronegative. Sequencing was performed on PBMCs. This chain links TRBV7-2 with TRBJ2-7, with 10 bases matching TRBD1. The CDR3 reads CASSAPGQGNYEQYF. The DNA for the CDR3 is TGTGCCAGCAGCGCGCCGGGACAGGGGAACTACGAGCAGTACTTC.